This passage covers 20 T cell receptor beta chains from one sample sequenced in a study of blood T cell repertoires in COVID-19 (dated by TCRdb to 2019 to 2021). The library was prepared using the immunoSEQ multiplex PCR assay. TCRdb retrieved this table from immuneACCESS and kept in-frame rearrangements only. Not all clones are present; in checked studies, unresolved V genes account for under half, and no reason is known for the remainder. The sample has 50,000 to 70,000 clones on record, approximately 89% of them singletons. The ten biggest clones cover 6.9% of the sample. Specimen: peripheral blood. All receptors derive from a man in his 60s with active or convalescent COVID-19.

The chain joins TRBV18 to TRBJ2-2; 13 nucleotides align to TRBD2. The CDR3 totals 19 residues. Trimming removed 6 bases from V and 4 bases from J; junction bases left unmatched: 14. Germline CDR1 is KGHSH and CDR2 is LQKENI. CDR3 loop: CASSSIWTSGSVGTGELFF. CDR3 in DNA: TGTGCCAGCTCCTCCATATGGACTAGCGGGAGCGTGGGCACCGGGGAGCTGTTTTTT. Full variable domain (outside the CDR3, taken from reference TRBV18 and TRBJ2-2): NAGVMQNPRHLVRRRGQEARLRCSPMKGHSHVYWYRQLPEEGLKFMVYLQKENIIDESGMPKERFSAEFPKEGPSILRIQQVVRGDSAAYFCASSSIWTSGSVGTGELFFGEGSRLTVL.

This clone has a single count. V and J are TRBV27 and TRBJ1-2; the D is unclear. Trimming cost V 2 bases and J 4 bases, with 8 bases left between them. The CDR3 has 13 amino acids. Germline assignment: CDR1 MNHEY and CDR2 SMNVEV (reference sequence). As DNA, the CDR3 is TGTGCCAGCAGTTTACGCGGGATCTATGGCTACACCTTC. It is translated as CASSLRGIYGYTF.

This chain joins TRBV10-3 and TRBJ1-2; D possibly corresponds to TRBD1 (5 bases). The CDR3 runs to 15 residues. Germline V lookup: CDR1 ENHRY, CDR2 SYGVKD. V shed 5 bases and J shed 5 bases, with 18 bases lying between them. In DNA, the CDR3 is TGTGCCATCAGTCCCGACCCTTTGGGGGGATATGGCTACACCTTC. Translated: CAISPDPLGGYGYTF.

This chain connects TRBV5-5 to TRBJ2-2; maybe TRBD2 (7 bases). The germline V gene encodes CDR1 SGHKS and CDR2 YYEKEE (reference sequence). The CDR3 sequence is 16 residues long. V was shortened by 0 bases and J by 0 bases, with 9 bases between the two germline ends. The CDR3 protein is CASSLAGGTNTGELFF. The CDR3 DNA follows: TGTGCCAGCAGCTTGGCGGGGGGCACGAACACCGGGGAGCTGTTTTTT. Combining the CDR3 with reference TRBV5-5 and TRBJ2-2 gives the whole variable domain DAGVTQSPTHLIKTRGQQVTLRCSPISGHKSVSWYQQVLGQGPQFIFQYYEKEERGRGNFPDRFSARQFPNYSSELNVNALLLGDSALYLCASSLAGGTNTGELFFGEGSRLTVL.

This clone was counted only a few times. V is TRBV19 and J is TRBJ1-2; D call uncertain. CDR3 length: 14 residues. Germline CDR1 LNHDA, CDR2 SQIVND (reference sequence). The V end lost 6 bases, the J end lost 3 bases, and 14 bases lay between the germline ends. CDR3 protein: CASRTSGSHYGYTF. CDR3 bases: TGTGCCAGTAGGACCTCAGGATCCCACTATGGCTACACCTTC.

This clone has only a few counts. The V call is TRBV2, the J call TRBJ2-7; 9 nucleotides align to TRBD1. CDR1 and CDR2 (germline): SNHLY, FYNNEI. Trimming removed 7 bases from V and 0 bases from J; junction bases left unmatched: 10. The length of the CDR3 is 16 residues. CDR3 bases: TGTGCCAGCACTCAGGGGAAGGGACAGGGCTCCTACGAGCAGTACTTC. Encoded protein: CASTQGKGQGSYEQYF.

V is TRBV4-2 and J is TRBJ1-2, with 8 bases identical to TRBD1. After removal of 4 bases from V and 6 bases from J, the junction contained 10 bases not matched to a gene. Germline CDR1 is LGHNA and CDR2 is YNFKEQ. The CDR3 has 15 amino acids. The CDR3 DNA follows: TGTGCCAGCAGCCCGAGTAGGGGGGGACAGGATGGCTACACCTTC. This translates into CASSPSRGGQDGYTF.

This clone appeared a single time. The chain has TRBV9 and TRBJ2-3; 12 bases agree with TRBD2. Germline-derived CDR1 and CDR2 are SGDLS and YYNGEE. The CDR3 has 15 residues. J lost 5 bases, V lost 4 bases, and 5 bases had no gene match. The CDR3 region is CASSSSGGAVDTQYF. The CDR3 DNA follows: TGTGCCAGCAGCTCTAGCGGGGGGGCAGTAGATACGCAGTATTTT.

This chain joins TRBV6-5 and TRBJ2-2; perhaps TRBD2 as D (5 bases). Trimming shortened V by 8 bases and J by 8 bases, and 12 bases separated the two germline ends. The CDR3 covers 12 residues. Looked up from germline, CDR1 is MNHEY and CDR2 is SVGAGI. CDR3 sequence (DNA): TGTGCCAGCTGGCGGGTCTCTGGGGAGCTGTTTTTT. Translation: CASWRVSGELFF.

The gene calls are TRBV4-1 and TRBJ1-6; a possible D gene is TRBD1 (6 bases). Trimming removed 5 bases from V and 5 bases from J, with 19 bases in between. Germline V gives CDR1 MGHRA, CDR2 YSYEKL. CDR3 size: 17 residues. This chain's CDR3 is CASSRRGGDSDNSPLHF. In DNA, the CDR3 is TGCGCCAGCAGCAGAAGGGGGGGCGACAGCGATAATTCACCCCTCCACTTT.

This chain joins TRBV7-2 and TRBJ1-2, with unresolved D. The CDR3 sequence is 15 residues long. CDR1 and CDR2 (germline): SGHTA, FQGNSA. V shed 3 bases and J shed 0 bases, with 11 bases lying between them. The CDR3, as DNA: TGTGCCAGCAGCTTCCGGGAGGTAGCTAACTATGGCTACACCTTC. Its translation: CASSFREVANYGYTF.

This chain joins TRBV11-2 and TRBJ2-7; D gene unclear. V dropped 0 bases and J dropped 0 bases, with 9 bases sitting between them. CDR3 length: 15 residues. CDR1 is SGHAT and CDR2 is FQNNGV in the germline V gene. The CDR3 sequence: CASSLDASISYEQYF. The CDR3 DNA reads TGTGCCAGCAGCTTAGACGCCAGTATCTCCTACGAGCAGTACTTC.

The V call is TRBV5-1, the J call TRBJ2-5; D is possibly TRBD1 (5 bases). This CDR3 has 16 residues. Germline V gene lookup returns CDR1 SGHRS and CDR2 YFSETQ. With 0 bases removed from V and 1 base from J, the gap between germline ends came to 13 bases. The CDR3 region has the DNA TGCGCCAGCAGCTTGGTGGGGCTCGAACCCCAAGAGACCCAGTACTTC. As protein: CASSLVGLEPQETQYF. The full variable domain, with the rest looked up from reference TRBV5-1 and TRBJ2-5, is KAGVTQTPRYLIKTRGQQVTLSCSPISGHRSVSWYQQTPGQGLQFLFEYFSETQRNKGNFPGRFSGRQFSNSRSEMNVSTLELGDSALYLCASSLVGLEPQETQYFGPGTRLLVL.

Here the CDR3 reads CASSFGAGTGSYEQYF. CDR3 DNA: TGTGCCAGCAGCTTTGGGGCCGGGACAGGGTCCTACGAGCAGTACTTC. The chain couples TRBV7-2 to TRBJ2-7; 9 bases are shared with TRBD1. The J segment lost 1 base and the V segment lost 3 bases, leaving 7 bases of the junction unmatched. Looked up from germline, CDR1 is SGHTA and CDR2 is FQGNSA. The CDR3 runs to 16 residues. The whole variable domain, remainder taken from reference TRBV7-2 and TRBJ2-7, is GAGVSQSPSNKVTEKGKDVELRCDPISGHTALYWYRQSLGQGLEFLIYFQGNSAPDKSGLPSDRFSAERTGGSVSTLTIQRTQQEDSAVYLCASSFGAGTGSYEQYFGPGTRLTVT.

V gene TRBV9 combines with J gene TRBJ2-2; 7 positions match TRBD1. V was clipped by 4 bases and J by 0 bases; unmatched bases: 6. The CDR3 is made up of 16 amino acids. CDR1 SGDLS and CDR2 YYNGEE come from the germline V gene. This CDR3 is CASSIRDRPNTGELFF. CDR3 nucleotide sequence: TGTGCCAGCAGCATAAGGGACAGACCGAACACCGGGGAGCTGTTTTTT.

For this clone: The sample has other DNA sequences that encode this CDR3 too. The V gene is TRBV6-2 or TRBV6-3, the J gene TRBJ2-1; 11 bases fit TRBD2. V lost 0 bases and J lost 4; bases outside the gene matches: 2. Per germline, CDR1 MNHEY and CDR2 SVGEGT. The CDR3 is 16 residues long. The CDR3 spells CASSYSLAGGYNEQFF. The DNA for the CDR3 is TGTGCCAGCAGTTACTCTCTAGCGGGAGGTTACAATGAGCAGTTCTTC.

The chain is built from TRBV2 and TRBJ2-3, with 9 nucleotides matching TRBD2. The germline CDR1 and CDR2 sequences are SNHLY and FYNNEI. With V trimmed by 4 bases and J by 8 bases, 13 bases remained unmatched. CDR3 length equals 16 residues. CDR3 DNA: TGTGCCAGCAGTGTCGGGGCTAGCGGGATGATTGGTACGCAGTATTTT. Amino acids: CASSVGASGMIGTQYF.

The chain has TRBV30 and TRBJ2-5; 7 positions match TRBD2. The germline V gene encodes CDR1 GTSNPN and CDR2 SVGIG (reference sequence). This CDR3 region has 13 residues. Germline trimming cut 4 bases from V and 2 bases from J; bases unmatched to any gene: 4. The CDR3 loop reads CAWTSGLQETQYF. The CDR3 DNA follows: TGTGCCTGGACTAGCGGCCTACAAGAGACCCAGTACTTC.

This clone occurred once. This chain links TRBV7-2 with TRBJ1-5; 7 bases map to TRBD1. Germline CDR1 is SGHTA and CDR2 is FQGNSA. Trimming at V came to 5 bases and at J to 7 bases, leaving 5 bases not matched to a gene. The CDR3 runs 13 residues. The CDR3 nucleotides are TGTGCCAGCAGCCCCGGACAGGTACAGCCCCAGCATTTT. It specifies CASSPGQVQPQHF.

The V and J genes are TRBV28 and TRBJ1-5, with 7 bases aligning to TRBD1. The CDR3 sequence is 13 residues long. V trimming: 7 bases; J trimming: 3 bases; junction bases outside the gene matches: 3. CDR1 and CDR2 from the germline V gene are MDHEN and SYDVKM. The chain's CDR3 is CASMRGHNQPQHF. The CDR3 nucleotides read TGTGCCAGCATGAGGGGGCACAATCAGCCCCAGCATTTT.